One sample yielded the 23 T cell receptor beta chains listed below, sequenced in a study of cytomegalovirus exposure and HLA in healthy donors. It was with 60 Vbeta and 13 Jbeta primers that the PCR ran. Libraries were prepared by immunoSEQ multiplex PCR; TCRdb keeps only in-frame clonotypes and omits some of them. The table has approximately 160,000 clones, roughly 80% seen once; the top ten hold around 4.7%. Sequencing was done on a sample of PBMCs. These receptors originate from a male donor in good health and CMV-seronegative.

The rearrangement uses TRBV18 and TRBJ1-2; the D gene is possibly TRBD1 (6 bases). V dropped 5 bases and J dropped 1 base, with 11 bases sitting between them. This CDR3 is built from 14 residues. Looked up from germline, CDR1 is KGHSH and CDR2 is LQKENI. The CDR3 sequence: CASSSGQRNYGYTF. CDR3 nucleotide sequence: TGTGCCAGCTCAAGCGGACAGCGTAACTATGGCTACACCTTC.

The CDR3 DNA reads as TGTGCCAGCAGTGAACTATACGAGCAGTACTTC. It specifies CASSELYEQYF. This chain connects TRBV2 to TRBJ2-7; D is ambiguous. CDR3 length: 11 amino acids. In germline, CDR1 is SNHLY, CDR2 FYNNEI. Deletions cut 2 bases from V and 4 bases from J, with 3 bases between.

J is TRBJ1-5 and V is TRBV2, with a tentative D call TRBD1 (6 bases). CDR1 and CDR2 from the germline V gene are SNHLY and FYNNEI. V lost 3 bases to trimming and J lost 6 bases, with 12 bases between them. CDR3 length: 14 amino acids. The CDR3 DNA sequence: TGTGCCAGCAGTGAGGAGCAGGGGAGTCAGCCCCAGCATTTT. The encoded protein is CASSEEQGSQPQHF.

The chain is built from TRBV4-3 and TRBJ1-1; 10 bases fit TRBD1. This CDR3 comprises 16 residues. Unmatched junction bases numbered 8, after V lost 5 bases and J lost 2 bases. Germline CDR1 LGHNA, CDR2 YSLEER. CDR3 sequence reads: CASSVGTGVTNTEAFF. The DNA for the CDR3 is TGCGCCAGCAGCGTGGGGACAGGGGTTACCAACACTGAAGCTTTCTTT.

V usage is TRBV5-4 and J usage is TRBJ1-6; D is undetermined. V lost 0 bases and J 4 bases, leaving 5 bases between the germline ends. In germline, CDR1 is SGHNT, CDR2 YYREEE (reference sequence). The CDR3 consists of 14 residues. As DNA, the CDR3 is TGTGCCAGCAGCTTGGACAGTTATAATTCACCCCTCCACTTT. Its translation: CASSLDSYNSPLHF.

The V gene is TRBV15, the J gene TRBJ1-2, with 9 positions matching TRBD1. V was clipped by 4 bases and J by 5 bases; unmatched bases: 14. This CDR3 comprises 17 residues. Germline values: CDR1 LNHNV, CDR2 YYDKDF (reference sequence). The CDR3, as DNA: TGTGCCACCAGCATTCTCCCGGGACAGGGTACGGCGTATGGCTACACCTTC. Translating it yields CATSILPGQGTAYGYTF.

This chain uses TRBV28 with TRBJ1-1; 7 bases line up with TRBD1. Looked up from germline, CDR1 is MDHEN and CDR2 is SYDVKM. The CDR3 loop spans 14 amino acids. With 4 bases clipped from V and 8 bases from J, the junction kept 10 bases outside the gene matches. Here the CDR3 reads CASSSYTGQLEAFF. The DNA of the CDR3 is TGTGCCAGCAGTTCCTATACGGGACAGCTCGAAGCTTTCTTT. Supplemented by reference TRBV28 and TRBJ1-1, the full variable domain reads DVKVTQSSRYLVKRTGEKVFLECVQDMDHENMFWYRQDPGLGLRLIYFSYDVKMKEKGDIPEGYSVSREKKERFSLILESASTNQTSMYLCASSSYTGQLEAFFGQGTRLTVV.

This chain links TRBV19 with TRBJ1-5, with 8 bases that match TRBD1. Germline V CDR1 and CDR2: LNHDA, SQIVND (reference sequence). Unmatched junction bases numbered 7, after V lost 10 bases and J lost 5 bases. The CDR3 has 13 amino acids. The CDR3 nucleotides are TGTGCCACCGGACAGGGTGGTCATCAGCCCCAGCATTTT. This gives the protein CATGQGGHQPQHF.

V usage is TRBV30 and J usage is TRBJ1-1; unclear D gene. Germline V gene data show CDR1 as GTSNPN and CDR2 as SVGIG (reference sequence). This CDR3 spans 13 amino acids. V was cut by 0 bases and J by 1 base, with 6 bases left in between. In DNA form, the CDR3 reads TGTGCCTGGAGTGTACAAGAGAACACTGAAGCTTTCTTT. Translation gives CAWSVQENTEAFF.

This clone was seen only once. DNA for the CDR3: TGCGCCAGCAGCCCGGGACAGGAAAACATTCAGTACTTC. Its translation is CASSPGQENIQYF. This chain joins TRBV5-1 and TRBJ2-4; 8 bases fit TRBD1. This CDR3 is built from 13 residues. Germline trimming cut 4 bases from V and 5 bases from J; bases unmatched to any gene: 2. Germline CDR1 SGHRS, CDR2 YFSETQ.

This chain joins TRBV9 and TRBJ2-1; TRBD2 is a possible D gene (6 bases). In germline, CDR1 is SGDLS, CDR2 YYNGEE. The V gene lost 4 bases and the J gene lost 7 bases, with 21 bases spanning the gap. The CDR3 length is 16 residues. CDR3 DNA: TGTGCCAGCAGCCGTGGGGGGACTGAGGGGAGGAATGAGCAGTTCTTC. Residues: CASSRGGTEGRNEQFF.

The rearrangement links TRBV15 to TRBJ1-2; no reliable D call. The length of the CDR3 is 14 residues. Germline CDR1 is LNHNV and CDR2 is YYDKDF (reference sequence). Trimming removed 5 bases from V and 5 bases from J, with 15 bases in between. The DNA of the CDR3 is TGTGCCACCAGCCCCGCCCCGGCGGGGTATGGCTACACCTTC. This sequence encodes CATSPAPAGYGYTF.

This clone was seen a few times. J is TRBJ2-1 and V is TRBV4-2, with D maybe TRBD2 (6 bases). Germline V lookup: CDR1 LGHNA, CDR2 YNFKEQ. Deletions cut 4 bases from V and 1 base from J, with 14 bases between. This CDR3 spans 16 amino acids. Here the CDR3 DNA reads TGTGCCAGCAGCCCGGGGGACGGTGGGTCCTACAATGAGCAGTTCTTC. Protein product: CASSPGDGGSYNEQFF.

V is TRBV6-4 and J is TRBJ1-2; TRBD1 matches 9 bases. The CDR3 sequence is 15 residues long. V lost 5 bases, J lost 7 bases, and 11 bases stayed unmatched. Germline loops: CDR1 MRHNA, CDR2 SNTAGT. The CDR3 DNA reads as TGTGCCAGCAGTTTTGCCGCCGGGACAGGGAGTGGCTACACCTTC. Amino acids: CASSFAAGTGSGYTF.

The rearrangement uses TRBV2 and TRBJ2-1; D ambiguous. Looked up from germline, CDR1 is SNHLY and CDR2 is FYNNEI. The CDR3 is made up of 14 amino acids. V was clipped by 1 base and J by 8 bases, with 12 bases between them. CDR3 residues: CASSEESRHDEQFF. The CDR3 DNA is TGTGCCAGCAGTGAAGAGTCCAGACACGATGAGCAGTTCTTC.

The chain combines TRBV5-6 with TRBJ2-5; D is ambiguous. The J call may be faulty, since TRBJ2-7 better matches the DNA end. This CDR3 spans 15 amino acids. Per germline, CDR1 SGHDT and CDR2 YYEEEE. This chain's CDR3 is CASSLSSLKSYEQYF. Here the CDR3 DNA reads TGTGCCAGCAGCTTGAGTTCACTCAAATCCTACGAGCAGTACTTC.

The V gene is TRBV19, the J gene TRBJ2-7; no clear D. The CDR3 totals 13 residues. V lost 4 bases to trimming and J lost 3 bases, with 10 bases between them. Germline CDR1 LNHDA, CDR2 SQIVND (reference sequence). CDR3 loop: CASSNPPGYEQYF. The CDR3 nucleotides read TGTGCCAGTAGTAACCCCCCCGGCTACGAGCAGTACTTC.

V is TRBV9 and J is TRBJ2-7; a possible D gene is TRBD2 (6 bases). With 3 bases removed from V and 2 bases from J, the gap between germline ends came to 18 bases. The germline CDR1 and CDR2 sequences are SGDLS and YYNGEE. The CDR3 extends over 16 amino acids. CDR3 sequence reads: CASSGSGGGAAYEQYF. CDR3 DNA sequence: TGTGCCAGCAGCGGAAGTGGTGGCGGGGCCGCCTACGAGCAGTACTTC.

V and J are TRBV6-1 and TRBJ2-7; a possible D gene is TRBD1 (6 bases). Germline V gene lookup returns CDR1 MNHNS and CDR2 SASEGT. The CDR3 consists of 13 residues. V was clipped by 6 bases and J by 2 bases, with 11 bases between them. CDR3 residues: CASRERTAYEQYF. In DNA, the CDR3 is TGTGCCAGCAGGGAAAGGACAGCCTACGAGCAGTACTTC.

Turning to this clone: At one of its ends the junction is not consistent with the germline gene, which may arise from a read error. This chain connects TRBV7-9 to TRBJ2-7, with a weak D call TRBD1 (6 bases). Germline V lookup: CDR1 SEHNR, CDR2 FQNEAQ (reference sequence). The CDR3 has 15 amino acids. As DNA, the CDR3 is TGTTCCAGCAGCTTAACTCAGGGGACGACCTACGAGCAGTACTTC. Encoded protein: CSSSLTQGTTYEQYF.

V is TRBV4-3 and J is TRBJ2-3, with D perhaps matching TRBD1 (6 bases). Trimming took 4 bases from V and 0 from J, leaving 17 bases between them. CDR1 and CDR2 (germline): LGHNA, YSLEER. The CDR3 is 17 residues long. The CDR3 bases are TGCGCCAGCAGCCTAACCAGGGGATCCGGTAGCACAGATACGCAGTATTTT. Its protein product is CASSLTRGSGSTDTQYF.

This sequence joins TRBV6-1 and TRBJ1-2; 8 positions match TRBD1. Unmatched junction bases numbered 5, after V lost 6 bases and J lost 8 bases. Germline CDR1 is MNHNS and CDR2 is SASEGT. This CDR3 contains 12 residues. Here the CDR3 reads CASSRTGRGYTF. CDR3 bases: TGTGCCAGCAGCCGGACAGGGCGCGGCTACACCTTC.

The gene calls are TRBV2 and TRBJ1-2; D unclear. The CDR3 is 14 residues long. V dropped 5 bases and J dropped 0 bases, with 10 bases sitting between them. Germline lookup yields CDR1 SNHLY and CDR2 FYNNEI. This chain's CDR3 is CASSPLLSNYGYTF. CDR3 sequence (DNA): TGTGCCAGCAGTCCCCTCCTGTCTAACTATGGCTACACCTTC.